This TCR beta chain was identified in a study of blood T cell repertoires in COVID-19. Study-wide background: T cells, B-cell-depleted T cells, or PBMCs provided the cDNA or gDNA that served as material.

Clones were read by immunoSEQ multiplex PCR, and TCRdb kept only the in-frame ones, dropping some. The data hold about 270,000 clones, with around 89% observed a single time. Participant ages covered roughly 18 to 89 years across 24 US areas. Which cohort a participant joined came from the clinical history participants gave. Symptom resolution, clearance, or two negative PCRs marked the recovered donors of Cohort 3. The germline V gene has CDR1 MNHEY and CDR2 SVGAGI. The CDR3 runs 13 residues. V shed 5 bases, J shed 7 bases, and the junction held 4 bases outside the gene matches. This clonotype was obtained from a woman aged 50 to 65 who had recovered from COVID-19. What was sequenced was PBMCs or T cells enriched from blood (not recorded which). The chain uses TRBV6-5 and TRBJ1-5, with 8 nucleotides matching TRBD1. The DNA for the CDR3 is TGTGCCAGCAGTAAGACAGGGGTGCAGCCCCAGCATTTT. Its translation: CASSKTGVQPQHF.